A single sample is the source of the 19 T cell receptor beta chains below, sequenced in a study of blood T cell repertoires in COVID-19. The data were produced by immunoSEQ multiplex PCR, yet TCRdb's version contains in-frame clones alone and is incomplete. This table has some 150,000 clones, roughly 85% appearing once. The sequencing sample was made of PBMCs or T cells enriched from blood (not recorded which). The receptors originated from a woman aged 50 to 60 who had recovered from COVID-19.

This clone appeared once. The J gene is TRBJ1-3, the V gene TRBV18; D is unresolved. The germline V gene has CDR1 KGHSH and CDR2 LQKENI. Trimming cost V 3 bases and J 0 bases, with 18 bases left between them. The CDR3 has 18 amino acids. The CDR3 DNA follows: TGTGCCAGCTCACCCCGGAGTACCAGTAGCTTCTCTGGAAACACCATATATTTT. Translating it yields CASSPRSTSSFSGNTIYF.

This chain joins TRBV19 and TRBJ2-7; TRBD1 might be the D (6 bases). Germline values: CDR1 LNHDA, CDR2 SQIVND (reference sequence). This CDR3 has 16 amino acids. Trimming took 1 base from V and 3 from J, leaving 16 bases between them. CDR3 sequence (DNA): TGTGCCAGTAGTATAGCGTGGGGTACAGGGAACTACGAGCAGTACTTC. Protein product: CASSIAWGTGNYEQYF.

This clone has just one count. The genes are TRBV25-1 and TRBJ1-4; 7 bases line up with TRBD1. V was clipped by 3 bases and J by 7 bases; unmatched bases: 8. CDR3 length equals 15 residues. Germline assignment: CDR1 MGHDK and CDR2 SYGVNS. Here the CDR3 reads CASSDQGGQFEKLFF. The DNA of the CDR3 is TGTGCCAGCAGTGACCAGGGGGGACAGTTTGAAAAACTGTTTTTT. Full variable domain (rest looked up from reference TRBV25-1 and TRBJ1-4): EADIYQTPRYLVIGTGKKITLECSQTMGHDKMYWYQQDPGMELHLIHYSYGVNSTEKGDLSSESTVSRIRTEHFPLTLESARPSHTSQYLCASSDQGGQFEKLFFGSGTQLSVL.

This clone has only a few counts. The chain has TRBV4-1 and TRBJ2-5, with 7 bases fitting TRBD2. The CDR3 runs to 19 residues. The V segment lost 1 base and the J segment 5 bases; nucleotides outside the gene matches: 19. From germline, CDR1 is MGHRA and CDR2 YSYEKL. The chain's CDR3 is CASSQVPIGAGQAGETQYF. CDR3 DNA sequence: TGCGCCAGCAGCCAAGTCCCCATTGGAGCGGGGCAGGCAGGGGAGACCCAGTACTTC.

J is TRBJ1-1 and V is TRBV28; 11 bases are a match to TRBD1. The germline gives CDR1 MDHEN, CDR2 SYDVKM. J lost 2 bases, V lost 5 bases, and 10 bases had no gene match. The CDR3 runs 17 residues. DNA of the CDR3: TGTGCCAGCAGTCCCTCTTACGGGACAGGGGGAAACACTGAAGCTTTCTTT. Encoded protein: CASSPSYGTGGNTEAFF.

The rearrangement uses TRBV19 and TRBJ1-3; D might be TRBD1 (6 bases). V was trimmed by 4 bases and J by 4 bases, leaving 17 bases between them. The germline gives CDR1 LNHDA, CDR2 SQIVND (reference sequence). The CDR3 runs 16 residues. Here the CDR3 DNA reads TGTGCCAGTAGTAATACAATAACAGGGCTCGGAAACACCATATATTTT. Encoded protein: CASSNTITGLGNTIYF. The full variable domain, with the rest looked up from reference TRBV19 and TRBJ1-3, is DGGITQSPKYLFRKEGQNVTLSCEQNLNHDAMYWYRQDPGQGLRLIYYSQIVNDFQKGDIAEGYSVSREKKESFPLTVTSAQKNPTAFYLCASSNTITGLGNTIYFGEGSWLTVV.

V and J are TRBV5-1 and TRBJ1-6; D is undetermined. This CDR3 region has 16 residues. Trimming shortened V by 3 bases and J by 9 bases, and 19 bases separated the two germline ends. Germline assignment: CDR1 SGHRS and CDR2 YFSETQ. CDR3 sequence (DNA): TGCGCCAGCAGCTGGACGGACTCCGGGCTTGGTTCACCCCTCCACTTT. This translates into CASSWTDSGLGSPLHF.

The J gene is TRBJ2-7, the V gene TRBV7-8; 7 nucleotides match TRBD1. With 7 bases clipped from V and 3 bases from J, the junction kept 9 bases outside the gene matches. Germline CDR1 SGHVS, CDR2 FQNEAQ. This CDR3 has 14 residues. DNA of the CDR3: TGTGCCAGCAACTCCTTCAGGGGGAGCTACGAGCAGTACTTC. This gives the protein CASNSFRGSYEQYF.

The sample holds a few counts of this clone. This chain connects TRBV7-9 to TRBJ2-1, with TRBD1 as a possible D gene (6 bases). Germline-derived CDR1 and CDR2 are SEHNR and FQNEAQ (reference sequence). CDR3 length: 15 amino acids. Trimming stripped 0 bases from V and 6 bases from J, with 12 bases between. The CDR3: CASSLATGLGNEQFF. The CDR3 region has the DNA TGTGCCAGCAGCTTAGCGACAGGTTTGGGCAATGAGCAGTTCTTC.

The J gene is TRBJ2-1, the V gene TRBV11-2; 7 nucleotides line up with TRBD2. Trimming took 4 bases from V and 4 from J; bases not matched to a gene: 19. The germline V gene encodes CDR1 SGHAT and CDR2 FQNNGV. The CDR3 extends over 19 amino acids. CDR3 sequence reads: CASSSGIRLAPRGYNEQFF. The CDR3 DNA reads as TGTGCCAGCAGCTCGGGAATTCGACTAGCACCTAGGGGATACAATGAGCAGTTCTTC.

The chain recombines TRBV4-2 with TRBJ1-1, with TRBD1 matching over 8 bases. V dropped 0 bases and J dropped 3; count of bases not matched to a gene: 6. The germline V gene encodes CDR1 LGHNA and CDR2 YNFKEQ. This CDR3 has 16 amino acids. CDR3 residues: CASSQDQAGGYTEAFF. CDR3 nucleotide sequence: TGTGCCAGCAGCCAAGATCAGGCAGGGGGCTACACTGAAGCTTTCTTT.

The chain recombines TRBV5-1 with TRBJ2-1, with 8 positions matching TRBD2. Germline CDR1 is SGHRS and CDR2 is YFSETQ. V gave up 0 bases and J gave up 5 bases; unmatched junction bases: 4. The length of the CDR3 is 15 residues. CDR3 protein: CASSLVVAGNNEQFF. CDR3 bases: TGCGCCAGCAGCTTGGTAGTAGCGGGAAACAATGAGCAGTTCTTC.

The chain uses TRBV5-4 and TRBJ1-4, with D uncertain. Germline V gene lookup returns CDR1 SGHNT and CDR2 YYREEE (reference sequence). This CDR3 region has 14 residues. V was shortened by 0 bases and J by 3 bases, with 6 bases between the two germline ends. In DNA, the CDR3 is TGTGCCAGCAGCTTGGGACTGCCTAATGAAAAACTGTTTTTT. As protein: CASSLGLPNEKLFF.

The V gene is TRBV2, the J gene TRBJ2-6; a possible D gene is TRBD1 (5 bases). This CDR3 spans 16 amino acids. Trimming cost V 4 bases and J 2 bases, with 12 bases left between them. Germline loops: CDR1 SNHLY, CDR2 FYNNEI. As DNA, the CDR3 is TGTGCCAGCAGTGCGAGCAGGGCAACTGGGGCCAACGTCCTGACTTTC. It yields the protein CASSASRATGANVLTF.

V usage is TRBV30 and J usage is TRBJ1-2; D might be TRBD1 (6 bases). The V end was cut by 8 bases, the J end by 2 bases, with 15 bases between. CDR1 GTSNPN and CDR2 SVGIG come from the germline V gene (reference sequence). This CDR3 region has 13 residues. CDR3 bases: TGTGCCCAGCGGGGTACAGGGAACTATGGCTACACCTTC. Its translation: CAQRGTGNYGYTF.

The chain employs TRBV7-3 and TRBJ2-3; 13 bases are a match to TRBD2. CDR3 length equals 14 residues. V trimming: 10 bases; J trimming: 3 bases; junction bases outside the gene matches: 4. CDR1 is SGHTA, CDR2 FQGTGA, per germline. The CDR3 loop reads CATRTSGSTDTQYF. The CDR3 bases are TGTGCCACTCGGACTAGCGGGAGTACAGATACGCAGTATTTT.

The rearrangement uses TRBV5-1 and TRBJ2-2, with a tentative D call TRBD2 (6 bases). The V end was cut by 0 bases, the J end by 7 bases, with 10 bases between. The CDR3 contains 14 residues. Per the germline V gene, CDR1 is SGHRS and CDR2 is YFSETQ. The CDR3 DNA follows: TGCGCCAGCAGCTTGGGATCGGGAGTCGGGGAGCTGTTTTTT. Protein: CASSLGSGVGELFF.

The chain is built from TRBV2 and TRBJ2-1; 12 bases align to TRBD1. The junction had 8 bases not matched to a gene; V was cut back by 6 bases and J by 8 bases. Germline loops: CDR1 SNHLY, CDR2 FYNNEI. The CDR3 totals 15 residues. The CDR3 reads CASSSGQGAWDEQFF. Written as DNA, the CDR3 is TGTGCCAGCAGCTCGGGACAGGGGGCTTGGGATGAGCAGTTCTTC.

The chain links TRBV3-1 (or the pseudogene TRBV3-2) to TRBJ2-7; D remains unclear. This CDR3 has 13 amino acids. Germline assignment: CDR1 LGHDT and CDR2 YNNKEL (reference sequence). The ends were cut back, 0 bases at V and 1 base at J, with 4 bases in the middle. Here the CDR3 DNA reads TGTGCCAGCAGCCAAGATCTGTCCTACGAGCAGTACTTC. This gives the protein CASSQDLSYEQYF.